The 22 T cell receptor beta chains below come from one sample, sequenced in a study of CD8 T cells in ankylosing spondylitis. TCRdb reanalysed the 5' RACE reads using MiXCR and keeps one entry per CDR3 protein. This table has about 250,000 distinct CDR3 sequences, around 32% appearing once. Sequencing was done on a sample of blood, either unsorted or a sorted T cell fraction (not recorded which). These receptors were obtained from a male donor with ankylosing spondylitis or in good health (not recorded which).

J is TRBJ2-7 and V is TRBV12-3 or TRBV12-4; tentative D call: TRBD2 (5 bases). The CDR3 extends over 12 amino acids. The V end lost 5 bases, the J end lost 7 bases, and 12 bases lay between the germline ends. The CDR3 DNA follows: TGTGCCAGCAGTGACGGGGTACTTGAGCAGTACTTC. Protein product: CASSDGVLEQYF.

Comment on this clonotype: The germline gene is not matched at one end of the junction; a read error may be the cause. CDR3 loop: CASSNGQPNEPQHF. The DNA for the CDR3 is TGTGCCAGCAGCAACGGACAGCCCAATGAGCCCCAGCATTTT. This chain joins TRBV7-8 and TRBJ1-5; weak D call: TRBD1 (6 bases). The V gene's germline CDR1 is SGHVS and CDR2 FQNEAQ. The CDR3 length is 14 residues.

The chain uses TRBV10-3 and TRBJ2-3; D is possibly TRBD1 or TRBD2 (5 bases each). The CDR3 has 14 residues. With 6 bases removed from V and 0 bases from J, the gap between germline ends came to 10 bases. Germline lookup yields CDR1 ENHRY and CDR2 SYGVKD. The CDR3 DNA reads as TGTGCCATCAGCGGGGACGGAAGCACAGATACGCAGTATTTT. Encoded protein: CAISGDGSTDTQYF.

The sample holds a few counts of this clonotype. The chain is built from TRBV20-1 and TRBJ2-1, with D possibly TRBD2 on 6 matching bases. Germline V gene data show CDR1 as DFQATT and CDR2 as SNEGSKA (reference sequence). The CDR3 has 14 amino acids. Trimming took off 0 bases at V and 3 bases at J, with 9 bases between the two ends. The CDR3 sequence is CSARDRLGYNEQFF. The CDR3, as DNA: TGCAGTGCTAGAGACCGACTAGGCTACAATGAGCAGTTCTTC.

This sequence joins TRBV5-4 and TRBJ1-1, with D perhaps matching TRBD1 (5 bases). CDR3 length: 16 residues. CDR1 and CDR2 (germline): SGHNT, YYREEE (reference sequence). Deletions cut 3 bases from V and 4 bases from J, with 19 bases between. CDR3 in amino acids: CASSSPWGGRGTEAFF. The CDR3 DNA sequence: TGTGCCAGCAGCTCACCCTGGGGGGGTCGCGGCACTGAAGCTTTCTTT.

The chain's CDR3 is CASSSVDNEKLFF. CDR3 coding DNA: TGTGCCAGCAGCTCGGTGGATAATGAAAAACTGTTTTTT. J is TRBJ1-4 and V is TRBV7-9; no clear D. The CDR3 covers 13 residues. Germline V CDR1 and CDR2: SEHNR, FQNEAQ (reference sequence). Trimming pared 4 bases from V and 4 bases from J, leaving 7 bases between.

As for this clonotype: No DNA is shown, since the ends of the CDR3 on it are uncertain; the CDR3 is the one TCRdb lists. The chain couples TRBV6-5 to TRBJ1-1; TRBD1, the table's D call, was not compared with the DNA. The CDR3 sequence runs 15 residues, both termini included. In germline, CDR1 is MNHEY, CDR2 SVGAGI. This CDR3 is CASSTSTGENTEAFF.

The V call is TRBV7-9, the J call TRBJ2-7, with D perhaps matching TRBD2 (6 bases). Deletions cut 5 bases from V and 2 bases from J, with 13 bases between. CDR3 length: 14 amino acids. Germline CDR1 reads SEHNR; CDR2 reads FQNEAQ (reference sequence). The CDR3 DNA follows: TGTGCCAGCAGCGGCCGGGACTTCCCCTACGAGCAGTACTTC. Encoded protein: CASSGRDFPYEQYF.

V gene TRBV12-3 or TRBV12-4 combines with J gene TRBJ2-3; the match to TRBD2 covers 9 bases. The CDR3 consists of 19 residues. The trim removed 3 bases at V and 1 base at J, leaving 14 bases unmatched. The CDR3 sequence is CASSFGPVLSGGRTDTQYF. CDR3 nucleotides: TGTGCCAGCAGTTTCGGTCCTGTGCTTAGCGGGGGACGCACAGATACGCAGTATTTT.

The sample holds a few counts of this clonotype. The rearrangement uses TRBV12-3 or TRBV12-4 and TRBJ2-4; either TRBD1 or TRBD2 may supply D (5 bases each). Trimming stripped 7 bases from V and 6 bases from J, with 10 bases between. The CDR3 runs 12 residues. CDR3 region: CASTLGVNIQYF. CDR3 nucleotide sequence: TGTGCCAGCACCCTGGGGGTAAACATTCAGTACTTC.

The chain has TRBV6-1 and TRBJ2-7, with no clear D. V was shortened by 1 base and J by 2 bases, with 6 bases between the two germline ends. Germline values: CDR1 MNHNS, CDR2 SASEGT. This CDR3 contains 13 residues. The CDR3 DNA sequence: TGTGCCAGCAGTGAAGGGAACACCTACGAGCAGTACTTC. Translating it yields CASSEGNTYEQYF.

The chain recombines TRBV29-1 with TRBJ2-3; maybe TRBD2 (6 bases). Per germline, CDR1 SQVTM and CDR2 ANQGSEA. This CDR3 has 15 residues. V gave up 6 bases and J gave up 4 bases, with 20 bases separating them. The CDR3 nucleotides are TGCAGCGTCTCGGGGGACCCCTACGCGGCAGATACGCAGTATTTT. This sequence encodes CSVSGDPYAADTQYF.

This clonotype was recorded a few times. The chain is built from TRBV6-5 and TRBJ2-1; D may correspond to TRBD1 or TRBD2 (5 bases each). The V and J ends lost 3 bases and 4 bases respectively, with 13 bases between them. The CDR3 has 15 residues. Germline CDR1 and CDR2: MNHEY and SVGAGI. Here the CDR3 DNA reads TGTGCCAGCAGTTATACCGGGGCCGGGTACAATGAGCAGTTCTTC. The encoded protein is CASSYTGAGYNEQFF.

CDR3 sequence reads: CASSQDHGVFDTIYF. The CDR3 DNA sequence: TGCGCCAGCAGCCAAGACCATGGGGTCTTCGACACCATATATTTT. The rearrangement uses TRBV4-1 and TRBJ1-3; D is undetermined. The V gene's germline CDR1 is MGHRA and CDR2 YSYEKL. CDR3 length: 15 residues. The V end was cut by 0 bases, the J end by 8 bases, with 14 bases between.

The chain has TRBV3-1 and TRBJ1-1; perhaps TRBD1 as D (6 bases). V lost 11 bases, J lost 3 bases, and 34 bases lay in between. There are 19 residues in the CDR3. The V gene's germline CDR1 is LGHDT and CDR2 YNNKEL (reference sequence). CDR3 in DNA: TGTGCCTTCAGTTTTCTAGGGGTCGGGGGGGCCTTAGAAGACACTGAAGCTTTCTTT. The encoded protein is CAFSFLGVGGALEDTEAFF.

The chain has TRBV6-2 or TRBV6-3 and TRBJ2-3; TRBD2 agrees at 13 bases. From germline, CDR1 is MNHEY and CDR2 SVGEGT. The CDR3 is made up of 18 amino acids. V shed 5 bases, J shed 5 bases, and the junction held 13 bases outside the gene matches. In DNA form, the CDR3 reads TGTGCCAGCAGTCCGGTGCTCGGACTAGCGGGGGCCCAAGATACGCAGTATTTT. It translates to CASSPVLGLAGAQDTQYF.

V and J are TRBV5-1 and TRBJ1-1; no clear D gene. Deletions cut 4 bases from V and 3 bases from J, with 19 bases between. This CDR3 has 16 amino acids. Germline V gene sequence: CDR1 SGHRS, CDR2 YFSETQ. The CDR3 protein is CASSPGRTTWDTEAFF. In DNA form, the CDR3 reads TGCGCCAGCAGCCCCGGACGGACCACATGGGACACTGAAGCTTTCTTT.

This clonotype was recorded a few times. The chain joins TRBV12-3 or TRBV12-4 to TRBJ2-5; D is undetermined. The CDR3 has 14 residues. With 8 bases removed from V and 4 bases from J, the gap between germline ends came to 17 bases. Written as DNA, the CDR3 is TGTGCCAGCTCCCCAAGTGCGGTTTCAGAGACCCAGTACTTC. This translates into CASSPSAVSETQYF.

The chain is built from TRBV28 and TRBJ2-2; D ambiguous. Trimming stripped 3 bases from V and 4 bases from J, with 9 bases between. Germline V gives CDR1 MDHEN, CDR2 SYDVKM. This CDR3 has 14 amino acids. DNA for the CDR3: TGTGCCAGCAGTTTTCTACCGAGCACCGGGGAGCTGTTTTTT. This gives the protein CASSFLPSTGELFF.

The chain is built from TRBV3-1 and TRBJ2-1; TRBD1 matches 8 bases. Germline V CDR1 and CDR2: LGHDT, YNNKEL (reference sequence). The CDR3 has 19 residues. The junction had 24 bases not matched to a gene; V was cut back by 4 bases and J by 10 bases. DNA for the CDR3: TGTGCCAGCAGCCCCAACACGGGTTCAGGACAGGGATTCCCGGGGGAGCAGTTCTTC. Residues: CASSPNTGSGQGFPGEQFF.

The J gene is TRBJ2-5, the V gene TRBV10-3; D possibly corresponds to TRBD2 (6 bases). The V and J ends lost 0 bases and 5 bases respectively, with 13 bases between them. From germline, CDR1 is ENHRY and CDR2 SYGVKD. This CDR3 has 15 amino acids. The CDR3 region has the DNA TGTGCCATCAGTGAGTCGAAGGGGAGGCAGGAGACCCAGTACTTC. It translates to CAISESKGRQETQYF.

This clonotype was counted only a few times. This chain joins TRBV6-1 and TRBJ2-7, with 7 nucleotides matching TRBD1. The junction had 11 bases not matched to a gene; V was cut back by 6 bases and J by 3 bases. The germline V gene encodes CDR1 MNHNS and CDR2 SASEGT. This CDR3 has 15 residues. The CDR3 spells CASSSDRVGVYEQYF. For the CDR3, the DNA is TGTGCCAGCAGCTCAGACAGGGTTGGGGTCTACGAGCAGTACTTC.